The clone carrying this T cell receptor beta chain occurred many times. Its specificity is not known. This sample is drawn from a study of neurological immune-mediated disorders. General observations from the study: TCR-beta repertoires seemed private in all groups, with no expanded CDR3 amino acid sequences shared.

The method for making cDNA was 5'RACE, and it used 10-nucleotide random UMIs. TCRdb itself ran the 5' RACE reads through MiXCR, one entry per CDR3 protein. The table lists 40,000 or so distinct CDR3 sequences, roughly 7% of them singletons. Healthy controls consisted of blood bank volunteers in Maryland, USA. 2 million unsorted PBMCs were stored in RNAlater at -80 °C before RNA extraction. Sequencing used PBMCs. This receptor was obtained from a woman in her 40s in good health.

The CDR3 here is CASSPGLQIGYNEQFF. CDR3 nucleotides: TGCGCCAGCAGCCCTGGACTTCAAATCGGGTACAATGAGCAGTTCTTC. J is TRBJ2-1 and V is TRBV4-1; a weak D match, TRBD2 (5 bases). This CDR3 has 16 residues. Trimming shortened V by 4 bases and J by 4 bases, and 17 bases separated the two germline ends. The germline gives CDR1 MGHRA, CDR2 YSYEKL.